The 6 T cell receptor beta chains listed next were all sequenced from one sample in a study of blood T cell repertoires in COVID-19. Assay: immunoSEQ multiplex PCR; the TCRdb copy retains only in-frame clones and omits some. The sample yields approximately 290,000 clones, about 85% seen once. Sequenced material: peripheral blood. Every receptor here comes from a human donor with COVID-19, enrolled during active disease. The donor label of this sample is uncertain.

This rearrangement joins TRBV28 to TRBJ2-7, with 13 bases matching TRBD2. J lost 3 bases, V lost 7 bases, and 12 bases had no gene match. Germline V gene sequence: CDR1 MDHEN, CDR2 SYDVKM. The CDR3 runs 17 residues. The CDR3 is CASITGGGTSGNYEQYF. The DNA of the CDR3 is TGTGCCAGCATTACCGGGGGTGGGACTAGCGGGAACTACGAGCAGTACTTC.

The rearrangement uses TRBV3-1 (or the pseudogene TRBV3-2) and TRBJ1-6, with TRBD1 matching 8 bases. Trimming at V came to 4 bases and at J to 1 base, leaving 3 bases not matched to a gene. In germline, CDR1 is LGHDT, CDR2 YNNKEL (reference sequence). This CDR3 spans 16 amino acids. The CDR3 here is CASSPRTGSYNSPLHF. CDR3 sequence (DNA): TGTGCCAGCAGCCCAAGGACAGGGTCCTATAATTCACCCCTCCACTTT.

The chain uses TRBV19 and TRBJ1-2, with D perhaps TRBD1 (5 bases). The CDR3 loop spans 15 amino acids. Trimming removed 3 bases at V and 8 bases at J, with 19 bases between. Germline V lookup: CDR1 LNHDA, CDR2 SQIVND (reference sequence). The CDR3, as DNA: TGTGCCAGTAGTATCCCCAGACAGCGCGGGGGAGGCTACACCTTC. This sequence encodes CASSIPRQRGGGYTF.

The CDR3 DNA is TGCAGTGCTAGTGGCGGCGGGAGTCTGTACGAGCAGTACTTC. It translates to CSASGGGSLYEQYF. J is TRBJ2-7 and V is TRBV20-1; 7 bases map to TRBD2. Losses at the gene ends were 3 bases for V and 4 bases for J; bases not matched to a gene: 9. The CDR3 contains 14 residues. The germline V gene encodes CDR1 DFQATT and CDR2 SNEGSKA (reference sequence).

The genes are TRBV2 and TRBJ1-1, with D possibly matching TRBD1 (5 bases). CDR3 size: 13 residues. The V end was cut by 6 bases, the J end by 3 bases, with 11 bases between. The germline V gene has CDR1 SNHLY and CDR2 FYNNEI. The CDR3 here is CASSPEGDTEAFF. The CDR3 DNA reads as TGTGCCAGCAGCCCGGAAGGGGACACTGAAGCTTTCTTT.

The chain joins TRBV7-3 to TRBJ2-1; 9 nucleotides agree with TRBD2. Losses at the gene ends were 9 bases for V and 6 bases for J; bases not matched to a gene: 6. The CDR3 runs 13 residues. Germline CDR1 is SGHTA and CDR2 is FQGTGA. The CDR3 protein is CARDSGSINEQFF. CDR3 DNA: TGTGCCAGAGATAGCGGGAGCATCAATGAGCAGTTCTTC.